This T cell receptor beta chain was sequenced for a study of blood T cell repertoires in COVID-19. In germline, CDR1 is MNHEY, CDR2 SMNVEV (reference sequence). The ends lost 6 bases at V and 4 bases at J; junction bases unmatched: 5. The CDR3 consists of 13 residues. TCRdb's table, derived via immunoSEQ multiplex PCR, lists solely in-frame clones and lacks some. This repertoire shows 400,000 to 450,000 clones, roughly 87% found once; its top ten account for around 0.6%. The material sequenced was PBMCs or T cells enriched from blood (not recorded which). The rearrangement uses TRBV27 and TRBJ1-2, with 7 positions matching TRBD1. The clonotype was recovered from a man aged 18 to 30 who had recovered from COVID-19. In DNA form, the CDR3 reads TGTGCCAGCAGGGGACAGCTCCCCTATGGCTACACCTTC. As protein: CASRGQLPYGYTF.